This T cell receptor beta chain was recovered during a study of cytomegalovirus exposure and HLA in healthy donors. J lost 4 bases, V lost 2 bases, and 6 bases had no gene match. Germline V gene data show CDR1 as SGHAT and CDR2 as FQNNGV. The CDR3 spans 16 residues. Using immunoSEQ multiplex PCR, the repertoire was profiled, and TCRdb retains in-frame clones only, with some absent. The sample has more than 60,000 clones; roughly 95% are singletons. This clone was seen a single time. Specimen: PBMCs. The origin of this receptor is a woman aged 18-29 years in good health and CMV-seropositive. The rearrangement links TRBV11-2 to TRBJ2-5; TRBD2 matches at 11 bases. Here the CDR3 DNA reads TGTGCCAGCAGCTTAATTAGCGGGAGGGCAGGAGAGACCCAGTACTTC. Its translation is CASSLISGRAGETQYF.